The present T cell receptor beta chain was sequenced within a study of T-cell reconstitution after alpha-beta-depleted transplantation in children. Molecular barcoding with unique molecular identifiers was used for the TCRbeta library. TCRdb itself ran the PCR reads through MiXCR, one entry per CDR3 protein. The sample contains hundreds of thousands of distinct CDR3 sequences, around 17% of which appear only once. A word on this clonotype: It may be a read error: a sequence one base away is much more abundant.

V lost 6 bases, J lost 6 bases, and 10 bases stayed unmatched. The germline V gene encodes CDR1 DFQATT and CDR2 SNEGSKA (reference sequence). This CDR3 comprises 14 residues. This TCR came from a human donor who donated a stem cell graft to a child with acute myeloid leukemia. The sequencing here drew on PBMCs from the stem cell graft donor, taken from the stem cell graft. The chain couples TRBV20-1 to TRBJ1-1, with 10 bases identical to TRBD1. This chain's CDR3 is CSAHSGTGAPEAFF. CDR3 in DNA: TGCAGTGCACATTCTGGGACAGGGGCCCCTGAAGCTTTCTTT.